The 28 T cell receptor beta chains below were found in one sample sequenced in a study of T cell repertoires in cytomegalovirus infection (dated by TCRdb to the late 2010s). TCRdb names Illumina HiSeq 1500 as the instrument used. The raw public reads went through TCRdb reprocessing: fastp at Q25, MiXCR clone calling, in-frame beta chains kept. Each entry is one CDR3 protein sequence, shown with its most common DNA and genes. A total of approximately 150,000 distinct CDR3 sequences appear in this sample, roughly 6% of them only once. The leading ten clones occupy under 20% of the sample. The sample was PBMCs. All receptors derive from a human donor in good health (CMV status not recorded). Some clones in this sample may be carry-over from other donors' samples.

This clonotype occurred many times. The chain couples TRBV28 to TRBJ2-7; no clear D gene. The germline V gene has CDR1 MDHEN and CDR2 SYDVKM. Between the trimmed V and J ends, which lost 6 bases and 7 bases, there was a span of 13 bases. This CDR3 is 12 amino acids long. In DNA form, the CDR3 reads TGTGCCAGCAGCCTACCTCCTGGGGAGCAGTACTTC. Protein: CASSLPPGEQYF.

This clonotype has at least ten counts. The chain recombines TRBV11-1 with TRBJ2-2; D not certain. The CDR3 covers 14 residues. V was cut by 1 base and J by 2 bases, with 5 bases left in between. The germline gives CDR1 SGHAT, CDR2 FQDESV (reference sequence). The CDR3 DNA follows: TGTGCCAGCAGCTTAGGGTCTAACACCGGGGAGCTGTTTTTT. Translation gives CASSLGSNTGELFF.

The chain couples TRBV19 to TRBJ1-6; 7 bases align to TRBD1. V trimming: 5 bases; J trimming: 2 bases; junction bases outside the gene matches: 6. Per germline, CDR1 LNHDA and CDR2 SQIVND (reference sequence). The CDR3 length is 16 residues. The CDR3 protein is CASSRQGRAYNSPLHF. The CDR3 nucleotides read TGTGCCAGTAGTCGACAGGGTAGGGCCTATAATTCACCCCTCCACTTT.

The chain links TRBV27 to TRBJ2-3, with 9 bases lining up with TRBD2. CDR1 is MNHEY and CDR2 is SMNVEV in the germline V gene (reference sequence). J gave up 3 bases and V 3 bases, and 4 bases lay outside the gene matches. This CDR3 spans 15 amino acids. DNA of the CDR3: TGTGCCAGCAGTTTTAGGCTAGCGGGGACAGATACGCAGTATTTT. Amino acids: CASSFRLAGTDTQYF.

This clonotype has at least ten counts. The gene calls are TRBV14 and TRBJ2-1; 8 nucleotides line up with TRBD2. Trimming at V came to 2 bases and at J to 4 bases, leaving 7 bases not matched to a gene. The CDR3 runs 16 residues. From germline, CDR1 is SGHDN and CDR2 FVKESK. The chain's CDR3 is CASSQRRGVFYNEQFF. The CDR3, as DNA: TGTGCCAGCAGCCAACGGCGGGGGGTTTTTTACAATGAGCAGTTCTTC.

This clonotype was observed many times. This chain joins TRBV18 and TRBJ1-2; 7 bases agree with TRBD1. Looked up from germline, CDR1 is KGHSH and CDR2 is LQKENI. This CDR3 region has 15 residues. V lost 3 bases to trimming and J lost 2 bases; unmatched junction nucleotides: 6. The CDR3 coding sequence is TGTGCCAGCTCACCCATGACAGGGACGAACTATGGCTACACCTTC. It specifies CASSPMTGTNYGYTF. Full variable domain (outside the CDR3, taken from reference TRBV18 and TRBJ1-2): NAGVMQNPRHLVRRRGQEARLRCSPMKGHSHVYWYRQLPEEGLKFMVYLQKENIIDESGMPKERFSAEFPKEGPSILRIQQVVRGDSAAYFCASSPMTGTNYGYTFGSGTRLTVV.

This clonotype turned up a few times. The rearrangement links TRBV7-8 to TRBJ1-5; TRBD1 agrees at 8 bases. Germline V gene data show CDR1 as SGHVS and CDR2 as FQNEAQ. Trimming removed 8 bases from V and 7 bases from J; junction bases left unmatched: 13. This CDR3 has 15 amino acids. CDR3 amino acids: CASHRSGGARQPQHF. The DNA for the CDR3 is TGTGCCAGCCACAGGTCAGGGGGCGCACGGCAGCCCCAGCATTTT.

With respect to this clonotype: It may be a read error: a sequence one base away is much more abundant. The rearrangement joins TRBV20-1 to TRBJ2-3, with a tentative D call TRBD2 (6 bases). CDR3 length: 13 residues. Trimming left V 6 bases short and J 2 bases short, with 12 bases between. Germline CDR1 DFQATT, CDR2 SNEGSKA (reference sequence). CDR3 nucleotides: TGCAGTGCAGGGAGGCCCCACACAGATACGCAGTATTTT. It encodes CSAGRPHTDTQYF.

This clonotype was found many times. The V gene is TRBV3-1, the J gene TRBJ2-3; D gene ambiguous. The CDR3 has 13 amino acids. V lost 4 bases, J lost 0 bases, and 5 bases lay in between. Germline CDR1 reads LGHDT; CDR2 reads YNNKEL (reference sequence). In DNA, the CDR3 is TGTGCCAGCAGCCCTTACAGCACAGATACGCAGTATTTT. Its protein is CASSPYSTDTQYF.

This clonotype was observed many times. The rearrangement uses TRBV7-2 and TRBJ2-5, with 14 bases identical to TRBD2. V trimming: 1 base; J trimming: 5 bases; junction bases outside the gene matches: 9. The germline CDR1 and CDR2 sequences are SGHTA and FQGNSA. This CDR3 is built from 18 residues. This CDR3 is CASSLGLTSGGAVETQYF. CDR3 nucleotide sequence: TGTGCCAGCAGCTTAGGCCTGACTAGCGGGGGGGCCGTTGAGACCCAGTACTTC. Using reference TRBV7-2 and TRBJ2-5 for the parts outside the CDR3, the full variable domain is GAGVSQSPSNKVTEKGKDVELRCDPISGHTALYWYRQSLGQGLEFLIYFQGNSAPDKSGLPSDRFSAERTGGSVSTLTIQRTQQEDSAVYLCASSLGLTSGGAVETQYFGPGTRLLVL.

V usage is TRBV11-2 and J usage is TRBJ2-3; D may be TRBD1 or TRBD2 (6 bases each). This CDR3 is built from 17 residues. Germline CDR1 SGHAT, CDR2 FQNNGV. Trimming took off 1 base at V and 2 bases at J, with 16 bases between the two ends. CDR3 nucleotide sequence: TGTGCCAGCAGCTTAGGGGGGGCGTGGGGGACCACAGATACGCAGTATTTT. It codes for CASSLGGAWGTTDTQYF.

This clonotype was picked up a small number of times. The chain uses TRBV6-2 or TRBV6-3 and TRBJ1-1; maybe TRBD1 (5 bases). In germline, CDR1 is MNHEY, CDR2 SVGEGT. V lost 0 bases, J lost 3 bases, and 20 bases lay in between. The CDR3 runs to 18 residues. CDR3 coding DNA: TGTGCCAGCAGTTACTCGAACGGTGGGGGGAAGGCCCACACTGAAGCTTTCTTT. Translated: CASSYSNGGGKAHTEAFF.

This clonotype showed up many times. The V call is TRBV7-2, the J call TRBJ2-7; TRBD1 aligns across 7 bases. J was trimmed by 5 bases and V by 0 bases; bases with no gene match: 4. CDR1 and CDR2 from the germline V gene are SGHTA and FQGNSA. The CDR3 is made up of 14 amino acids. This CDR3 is CASSLAGQSHEQYF. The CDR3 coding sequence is TGTGCCAGCAGCTTAGCGGGACAGAGCCACGAGCAGTACTTC.

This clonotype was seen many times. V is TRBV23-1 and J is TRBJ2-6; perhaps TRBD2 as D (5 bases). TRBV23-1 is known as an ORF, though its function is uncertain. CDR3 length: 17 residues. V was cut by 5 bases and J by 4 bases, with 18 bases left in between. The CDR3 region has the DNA TGCGCCAGCAGTTCTATAGCGCTGCGGCAGGGGGCCAACGTCCTGACTTTC. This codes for CASSSIALRQGANVLTF.

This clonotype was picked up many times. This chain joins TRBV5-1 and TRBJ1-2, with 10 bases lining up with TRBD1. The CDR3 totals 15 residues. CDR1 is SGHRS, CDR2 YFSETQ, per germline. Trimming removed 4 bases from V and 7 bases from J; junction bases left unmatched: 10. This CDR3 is CASSTDRGRASGYTF. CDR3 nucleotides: TGCGCCAGCAGCACCGACAGGGGGCGGGCGAGTGGCTACACCTTC.

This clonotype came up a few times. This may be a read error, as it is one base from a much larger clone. CDR3 residues: CASSRLAGIADTQYF. CDR3 nucleotides: TGTGCCAGCAGCCGACTAGCGGGGATCGCAGATACGCAGTATTTT. V gene TRBV7-2 combines with J gene TRBJ2-3; TRBD2 agrees at 11 bases. The CDR3 loop spans 15 amino acids. The trim removed 5 bases at V and 4 bases at J, leaving 5 bases unmatched. Germline lookup yields CDR1 SGHTA and CDR2 FQGNSA.

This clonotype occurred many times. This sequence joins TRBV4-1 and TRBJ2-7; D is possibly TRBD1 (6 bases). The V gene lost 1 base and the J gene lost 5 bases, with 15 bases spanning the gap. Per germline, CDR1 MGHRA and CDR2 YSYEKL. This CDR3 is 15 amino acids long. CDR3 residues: CASSQGAGGGNEQYF. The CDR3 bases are TGCGCCAGCAGCCAAGGGGCTGGGGGCGGCAACGAGCAGTACTTC.

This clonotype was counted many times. DNA of the CDR3: TGTGCCAGCAGCCACCAGACAGGGCTCCAAGAGACCCAGTACTTC. Encoded protein: CASSHQTGLQETQYF. J is TRBJ2-5 and V is TRBV7-9; 7 bases match TRBD1. Germline V gene sequence: CDR1 SEHNR, CDR2 FQNEAQ (reference sequence). The CDR3 length is 15 residues. Trimming at V came to 5 bases and at J to 1 base, leaving 7 bases not matched to a gene.

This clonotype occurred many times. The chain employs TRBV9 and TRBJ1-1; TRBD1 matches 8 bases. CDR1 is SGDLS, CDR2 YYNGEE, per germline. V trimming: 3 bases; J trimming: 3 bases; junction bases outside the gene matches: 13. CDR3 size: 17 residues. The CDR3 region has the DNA TGTGCCAGCAGCGGCAGGGGGCCGAGGTTCTCGGACACTGAAGCTTTCTTT. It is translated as CASSGRGPRFSDTEAFF. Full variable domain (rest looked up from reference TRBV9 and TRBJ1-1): DSGVTQTPKHLITATGQRVTLRCSPRSGDLSVYWYQQSLDQGLQFLIQYYNGEERAKGNILERFSAQQFPDLHSELNLSSLELGDSALYFCASSGRGPRFSDTEAFFGQGTRLTVV.

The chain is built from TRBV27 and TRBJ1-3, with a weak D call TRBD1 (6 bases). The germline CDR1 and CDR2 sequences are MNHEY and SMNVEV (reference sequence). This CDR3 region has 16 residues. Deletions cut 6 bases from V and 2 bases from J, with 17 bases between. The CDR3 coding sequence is TGTGCCAGCAGGGTACAGGGAAACGTCCCTGGAAACACCATATATTTT. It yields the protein CASRVQGNVPGNTIYF.

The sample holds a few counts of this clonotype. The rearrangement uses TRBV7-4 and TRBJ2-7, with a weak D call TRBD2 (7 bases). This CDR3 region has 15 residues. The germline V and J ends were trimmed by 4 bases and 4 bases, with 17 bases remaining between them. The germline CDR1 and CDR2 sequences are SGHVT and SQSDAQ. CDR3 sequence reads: CASSSQKGGIYEQYF. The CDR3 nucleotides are TGTGCCAGCAGCTCTCAGAAGGGGGGGATATACGAGCAGTACTTC.

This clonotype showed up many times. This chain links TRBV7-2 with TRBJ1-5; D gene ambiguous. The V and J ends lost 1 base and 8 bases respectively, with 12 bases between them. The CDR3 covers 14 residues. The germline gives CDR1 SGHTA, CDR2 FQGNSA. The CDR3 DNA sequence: TGTGCCAGCAGCTTAGTCCGCGGAGAGAAGCCCCAGCATTTT. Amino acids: CASSLVRGEKPQHF.

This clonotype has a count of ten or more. CDR3 DNA: TGTGCCAGCAGCCCCGGGTCTGAACCGAACACCGGGGAGCTGTTTTTT. It translates to CASSPGSEPNTGELFF. The chain joins TRBV5-5 to TRBJ2-2, with D unclear. Germline values: CDR1 SGHKS, CDR2 YYEKEE (reference sequence). V lost 4 bases, J lost 0 bases, and 13 bases lay in between. The CDR3 is 16 residues long.

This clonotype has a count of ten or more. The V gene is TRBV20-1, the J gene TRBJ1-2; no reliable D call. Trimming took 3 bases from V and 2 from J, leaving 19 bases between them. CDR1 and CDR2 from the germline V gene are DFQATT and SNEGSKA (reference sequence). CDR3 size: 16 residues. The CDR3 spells CSASAFGRNENYGYTF. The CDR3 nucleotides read TGCAGTGCTAGCGCCTTTGGACGGAACGAAAACTATGGCTACACCTTC.

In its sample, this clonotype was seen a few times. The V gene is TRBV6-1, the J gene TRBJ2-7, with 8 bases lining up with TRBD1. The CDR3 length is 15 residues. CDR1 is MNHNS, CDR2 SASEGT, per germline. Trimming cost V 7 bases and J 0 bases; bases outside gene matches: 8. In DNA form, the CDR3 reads TGTGCCAGCATCCTTGGAACAGGGGGCTCCTACGAGCAGTACTTC. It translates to CASILGTGGSYEQYF.

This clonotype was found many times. CDR3 loop: CASSLVFLDTEAFF. DNA of the CDR3: TGTGCCAGCAGCTTAGTATTTTTAGACACTGAAGCTTTCTTT. The J gene is TRBJ1-1, the V gene TRBV7-2; D not resolved. V was trimmed by 1 base and J by 3 bases, leaving 9 bases between them. Germline CDR1 is SGHTA and CDR2 is FQGNSA. CDR3 size: 14 residues.

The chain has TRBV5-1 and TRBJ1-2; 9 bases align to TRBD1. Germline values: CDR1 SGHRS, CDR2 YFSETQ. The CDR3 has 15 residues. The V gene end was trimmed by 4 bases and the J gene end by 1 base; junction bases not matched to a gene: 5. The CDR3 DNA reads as TGCGCCAGCAGCCGGACAGGGGATTATAACTATGGCTACACCTTC. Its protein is CASSRTGDYNYGYTF. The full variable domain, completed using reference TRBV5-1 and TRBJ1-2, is KAGVTQTPRYLIKTRGQQVTLSCSPISGHRSVSWYQQTPGQGLQFLFEYFSETQRNKGNFPGRFSGRQFSNSRSEMNVSTLELGDSALYLCASSRTGDYNYGYTFGSGTRLTVV.

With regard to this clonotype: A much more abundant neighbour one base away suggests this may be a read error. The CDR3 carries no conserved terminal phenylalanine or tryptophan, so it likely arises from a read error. The CDR3 nucleotides read TGTGCCAGCAGCTTAAAGCTCAGCGGGGGCCCTTACAATGAGCAGTTCTGC. Translation gives CASSLKLSGGPYNEQFC. V and J are TRBV7-3 and TRBJ2-1; 8 bases are a match to TRBD2. The J segment lost 4 bases and the V segment lost 1 base, leaving 9 bases of the junction unmatched. The CDR3 consists of 17 residues. CDR1 and CDR2 from the germline V gene are SGHTA and FQGTGA.